The 26 T cell receptor beta chains below were found in one sample sequenced in a study of shared clonotypes between healthy human individuals. This table comes from immunoSEQ multiplex PCR, and its TCRdb copy is limited to in-frame clones, with some not included. The sample carries 800,000 to 1,200,000 clones, 78% recorded once. The sample consisted of memory CD4+ T cells from PBMCs. Subset here: CD45RA-negative fraction. These receptor sequences come from a man younger than 35 in good health. Some clones in this sample may be carry-over from other donors' samples.

The chain uses TRBV6-6 and TRBJ2-1; D perhaps matches TRBD1 (7 bases). In germline, CDR1 is MNHNY, CDR2 SVGAGI (reference sequence). This CDR3 has 15 residues. Trimming left V 5 bases short and J 5 bases short, with 16 bases between. CDR3 bases: TGTGCCAGCAGTGGCATGGCGGGACAGAACAATGAGCAGTTCTTC. This translates into CASSGMAGQNNEQFF.

The chain joins TRBV11-3 to TRBJ2-3, with 7 positions matching TRBD1. Germline lookup yields CDR1 SGHNT and CDR2 YENEEA. This CDR3 region has 15 residues. J was trimmed by 4 bases and V by 1 base; bases with no gene match: 5. The CDR3 region is CASSLGQGRADTQYF. The CDR3 bases are TGTGCCAGCAGCTTAGGACAGGGACGCGCAGATACGCAGTATTTT.

A note on this clone: The same CDR3 also results from other DNA sequences found in this sample. The J gene is TRBJ1-5, the V gene TRBV19; D call uncertain. With 4 bases removed from V and 7 bases from J, the gap between germline ends came to 5 bases. The CDR3 is 11 residues long. In germline, CDR1 is LNHDA, CDR2 SQIVND (reference sequence). CDR3: CASSSGQPQHF. The DNA for the CDR3 is TGTGCCAGTAGTAGTGGACAGCCCCAGCATTTT.

The chain carries TRBV29-1 and TRBJ2-3; D possibly matches TRBD1 or TRBD2 (7 bases each). The CDR3 extends over 14 amino acids. CDR1 and CDR2 from the germline V gene are SQVTM and ANQGSEA. The V end lost 7 bases, the J end lost 4 bases, and 18 bases lay between the germline ends. CDR3 DNA: TGCAGCGCCCCCCTGGGAGGGGGCGCAGATACGCAGTATTTT. Translated, it gives CSAPLGGGADTQYF.

V and J are TRBV27 and TRBJ2-7; 7 bases line up with TRBD2. V lost 8 bases to trimming and J lost 3 bases; unmatched junction nucleotides: 7. Per the germline V gene, CDR1 is MNHEY and CDR2 is SMNVEV (reference sequence). This CDR3 comprises 13 residues. The CDR3 region is CASWRRENYEQYF. The CDR3 coding sequence is TGTGCCAGCTGGAGGCGGGAGAACTACGAGCAGTACTTC.

The rearrangement uses TRBV7-9 and TRBJ2-3; D may be TRBD1 (6 bases). V was shortened by 5 bases and J by 4 bases, with 16 bases between the two germline ends. Germline V CDR1 and CDR2: SEHNR, FQNEAQ (reference sequence). The CDR3 totals 15 residues. The CDR3 DNA reads as TGTGCCAGCAGCAAAGGACAGTTAAGCGCAGATACGCAGTATTTT. This translates into CASSKGQLSADTQYF.

The V and J genes are TRBV5-6 and TRBJ2-7; 9 positions agree with TRBD1. The CDR3 has 14 residues. V shed 4 bases and J 3 bases; nucleotides not matched to a gene: 5. The germline gives CDR1 SGHDT, CDR2 YYEEEE. CDR3 sequence: CASSGGTGIYEQYF. In DNA, the CDR3 is TGTGCCAGCAGCGGCGGGACAGGGATCTACGAGCAGTACTTC. Full variable domain (missing parts from reference TRBV5-6 and TRBJ2-7): DAGVTQSPTHLIKTRGQQVTLRCSPKSGHDTVSWYQQALGQGPQFIFQYYEEEERQRGNFPDRFSGHQFPNYSSELNVNALLLGDSALYLCASSGGTGIYEQYFGPGTRLTVT.

Note on this clone: This specimen includes other DNA sequences encoding the same CDR3. The chain uses TRBV5-1 and TRBJ1-1; 8 bases line up with TRBD1. V was pared by 7 bases and J by 5 bases, with 7 bases of the junction left unmatched. There are 13 residues in the CDR3. Germline lookup yields CDR1 SGHRS and CDR2 YFSETQ. The CDR3 is CASSSYRGTEAFF. In DNA form, the CDR3 reads TGCGCCAGCTCTTCGTACAGGGGGACTGAAGCTTTCTTT.

This clone appeared many times. The chain links TRBV5-6 to TRBJ2-2; D not certain. Germline values: CDR1 SGHDT, CDR2 YYEEEE. This CDR3 is 13 amino acids long. V was pared by 4 bases and J by 2 bases, with 6 bases between. CDR3 loop: CASSAVNTGELFF. For the CDR3, the DNA is TGTGCCAGCAGCGCAGTAAACACCGGGGAGCTGTTTTTT.

CDR3 sequence reads: CASSSRADTQYF. The CDR3, as DNA: TGTGCCAGCAGCTCACGGGCAGATACGCAGTATTTT. V usage is TRBV6-6 and J usage is TRBJ2-3; D is unresolved. V lost 6 bases and J lost 4, with 8 bases in between. Germline-derived CDR1 and CDR2 are MNHNY and SVGAGI (reference sequence). The CDR3 covers 12 residues.

The CDR3 DNA sequence: TGTGCCAGCAGCGTAGGCGGCTCTGGGGACTATGGCTACACCTTC. It codes for CASSVGGSGDYGYTF. The genes are TRBV9 and TRBJ1-2; D ambiguous. The germline gives CDR1 SGDLS, CDR2 YYNGEE. Trimming pared 0 bases from V and 3 bases from J, leaving 12 bases between. There are 15 residues in the CDR3.

At least ten counts were recorded for this clone. The gene calls are TRBV5-8 and TRBJ2-2; 8 bases line up with TRBD1. The CDR3 totals 15 residues. CDR1 and CDR2 from the germline V gene are SGHTS and YDEGEE. With V trimmed by 4 bases and J by 5 bases, 7 bases remained unmatched. CDR3 residues: CASSGRTGRTGELFF. The DNA of the CDR3 is TGTGCCAGCAGCGGACGGACAGGGAGAACCGGGGAGCTGTTTTTT.

The chain joins TRBV5-8 to TRBJ2-7, with 10 bases identical to TRBD1. Germline V gene sequence: CDR1 SGHTS, CDR2 YDEGEE. J gave up 4 bases and V 4 bases, and 5 bases lay outside the gene matches. The CDR3 loop spans 14 amino acids. CDR3 in DNA: TGTGCCAGCAGCACATGGACAGGGGGGTACGAGCAGTACTTC. Translation: CASSTWTGGYEQYF.

The J gene is TRBJ2-1, the V gene TRBV5-6, with 7 bases fitting TRBD2. This CDR3 region has 16 residues. Germline V gene lookup returns CDR1 SGHDT and CDR2 YYEEEE. V was pared by 5 bases and J by 4 bases, with 12 bases of the junction left unmatched. CDR3 sequence: CASSYESGEIYNEQFF. The CDR3 DNA reads TGTGCCAGCAGTTACGAAAGCGGGGAGATATACAATGAGCAGTTCTTC.

V usage is TRBV28 and J usage is TRBJ2-7; a possible D gene is TRBD2 (6 bases). This CDR3 comprises 15 residues. Trimming shortened V by 2 bases and J by 3 bases, and 14 bases separated the two germline ends. Per the germline V gene, CDR1 is MDHEN and CDR2 is SYDVKM. In DNA, the CDR3 is TGTGCCAGCAGTTTACTGGGAGGCAACCTCTACGAGCAGTACTTC. Protein product: CASSLLGGNLYEQYF.

The genes are TRBV27 and TRBJ2-1; 7 nucleotides agree with TRBD2. With 0 bases clipped from V and 8 bases from J, the junction kept 4 bases outside the gene matches. The germline V gene has CDR1 MNHEY and CDR2 SMNVEV (reference sequence). The CDR3 loop spans 14 amino acids. CDR3 nucleotides: TGTGCCAGCAGTTTATCGGCGGGAGAGGATGAGCAGTTCTTC. Its translation is CASSLSAGEDEQFF.

Remarks on this clone: Other DNA variants within this sample encode the same CDR3. The chain uses TRBV6-1 and TRBJ1-4; 7 bases are shared with TRBD1. CDR1 is MNHNS and CDR2 is SASEGT in the germline V gene. V shed 3 bases, J shed 2 bases, and the junction held 3 bases outside the gene matches. This CDR3 is 15 amino acids long. Here the CDR3 DNA reads TGTGCCAGCAGTGAGCTGACAGGGACTAATGAAAAACTGTTTTTT. Protein product: CASSELTGTNEKLFF.

This clone was recorded a few times. The chain recombines TRBV18 with TRBJ1-2; 7 bases align to TRBD1. CDR1 KGHSH and CDR2 LQKENI come from the germline V gene. The J segment lost 7 bases and the V segment lost 4 bases, leaving 3 bases of the junction unmatched. The CDR3 covers 12 residues. The CDR3 DNA reads as TGTGCCAGCTCACAGGGGGCGCTTGGCTACACCTTC. Its translation: CASSQGALGYTF. The whole variable domain, filled in from reference TRBV18 and TRBJ1-2, reads NAGVMQNPRHLVRRRGQEARLRCSPMKGHSHVYWYRQLPEEGLKFMVYLQKENIIDESGMPKERFSAEFPKEGPSILRIQQVVRGDSAAYFCASSQGALGYTFGSGTRLTVV.

This chain links TRBV7-9 with TRBJ2-5; maybe TRBD1 (5 bases). Between the trimmed V and J ends, which lost 9 bases and 5 bases, there was a span of 16 bases. This CDR3 is built from 13 residues. The germline V gene has CDR1 SEHNR and CDR2 FQNEAQ (reference sequence). CDR3 sequence (DNA): TGTGCCAGTACCAAGGCAGGGATCGAGACCCAGTACTTC. Translating it yields CASTKAGIETQYF.

The rearrangement uses TRBV2 and TRBJ2-7, with D unresolved. The CDR3 extends over 11 amino acids. From germline, CDR1 is SNHLY and CDR2 FYNNEI. The V end lost 7 bases, the J end lost 2 bases, and 6 bases lay between the germline ends. The CDR3 spells CASIGAYEQYF. CDR3 DNA sequence: TGTGCCAGCATTGGGGCCTACGAGCAGTACTTC.

This clone was found a few times. The gene calls are TRBV5-8 and TRBJ2-5, with D possibly being TRBD2 (6 bases). The CDR3 has 16 amino acids. V shed 4 bases and J shed 1 base, with 17 bases lying between them. Germline assignment: CDR1 SGHTS and CDR2 YDEGEE. This CDR3 is CASSGRLARLQETQYF. CDR3 DNA: TGTGCCAGCAGCGGGAGGCTAGCGAGGCTCCAAGAGACCCAGTACTTC.

The J gene is TRBJ1-4, the V gene TRBV5-1; 8 bases line up with TRBD1. The junction had 2 bases not matched to a gene; V was cut back by 0 bases and J by 1 base. Germline values: CDR1 SGHRS, CDR2 YFSETQ. The CDR3 loop spans 16 amino acids. The DNA for the CDR3 is TGCGCCAGCAGCTTGGGAACAGGGGGAACTAATGAAAAACTGTTTTTT. Amino acid sequence: CASSLGTGGTNEKLFF.

The gene calls are TRBV5-1 and TRBJ2-5; 7 bases align to TRBD2. CDR3 length equals 14 residues. V lost 2 bases, J lost 4 bases, and 5 bases stayed unmatched. CDR1 and CDR2 from the germline V gene are SGHRS and YFSETQ. CDR3: CASSFGLESETQYF. CDR3 bases: TGCGCCAGCAGCTTCGGACTAGAATCAGAGACCCAGTACTTC.

This chain connects TRBV14 to TRBJ2-1, with D perhaps matching TRBD2 (5 bases). Trimming took off 1 base at V and 6 bases at J, with 13 bases between the two ends. This CDR3 spans 15 amino acids. CDR1 and CDR2 (germline): SGHDN, FVKESK. CDR3 bases: TGTGCCAGCAGCCAAGGAGGCGGGCTAATCAATGAGCAGTTCTTC. Its protein is CASSQGGGLINEQFF.

The chain uses TRBV5-5 and TRBJ2-7; D is unresolved. The V end lost 0 bases, the J end lost 3 bases, and 16 bases lay between the germline ends. Per germline, CDR1 SGHKS and CDR2 YYEKEE (reference sequence). The CDR3 is 16 residues long. CDR3 nucleotide sequence: TGTGCCAGCAGCTTGGCTGTCCCCGTCTCCAACTACGAGCAGTACTTC. Its translation is CASSLAVPVSNYEQYF.

The rearrangement uses TRBV4-3 and TRBJ2-3, with 15 bases identical to TRBD2. The ends lost 1 base at V and 4 bases at J; junction bases unmatched: 6. This CDR3 has 18 residues. In germline, CDR1 is LGHNA, CDR2 YSLEER. This chain's CDR3 is CASSQGPGLAGGSDTQYF. As DNA, the CDR3 is TGCGCCAGCAGCCAAGGCCCGGGACTAGCGGGAGGCTCAGATACGCAGTATTTT.